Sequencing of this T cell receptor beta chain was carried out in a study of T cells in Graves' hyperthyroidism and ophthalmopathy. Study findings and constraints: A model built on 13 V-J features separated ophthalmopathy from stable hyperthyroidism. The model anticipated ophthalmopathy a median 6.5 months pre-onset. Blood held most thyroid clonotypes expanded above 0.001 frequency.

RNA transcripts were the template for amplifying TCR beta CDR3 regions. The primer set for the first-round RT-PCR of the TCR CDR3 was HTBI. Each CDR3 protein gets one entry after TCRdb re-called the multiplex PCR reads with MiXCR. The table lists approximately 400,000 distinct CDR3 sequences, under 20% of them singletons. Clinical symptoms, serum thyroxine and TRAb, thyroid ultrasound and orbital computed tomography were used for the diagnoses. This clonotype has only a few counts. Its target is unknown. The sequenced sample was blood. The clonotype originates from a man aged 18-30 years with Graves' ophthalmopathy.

The CDR3 DNA reads as TGTGCCAGCAGCCCAAATCAGGGGGCAAGCAATCAGCCCCAGCATTTT. Amino acid sequence: CASSPNQGASNQPQHF. V gene TRBV4-2 combines with J gene TRBJ1-5; 8 nucleotides agree with TRBD1. The germline V gene encodes CDR1 LGHNA and CDR2 YNFKEQ. V lost 4 bases and J lost 1; bases outside the gene matches: 6. CDR3 length: 16 residues.